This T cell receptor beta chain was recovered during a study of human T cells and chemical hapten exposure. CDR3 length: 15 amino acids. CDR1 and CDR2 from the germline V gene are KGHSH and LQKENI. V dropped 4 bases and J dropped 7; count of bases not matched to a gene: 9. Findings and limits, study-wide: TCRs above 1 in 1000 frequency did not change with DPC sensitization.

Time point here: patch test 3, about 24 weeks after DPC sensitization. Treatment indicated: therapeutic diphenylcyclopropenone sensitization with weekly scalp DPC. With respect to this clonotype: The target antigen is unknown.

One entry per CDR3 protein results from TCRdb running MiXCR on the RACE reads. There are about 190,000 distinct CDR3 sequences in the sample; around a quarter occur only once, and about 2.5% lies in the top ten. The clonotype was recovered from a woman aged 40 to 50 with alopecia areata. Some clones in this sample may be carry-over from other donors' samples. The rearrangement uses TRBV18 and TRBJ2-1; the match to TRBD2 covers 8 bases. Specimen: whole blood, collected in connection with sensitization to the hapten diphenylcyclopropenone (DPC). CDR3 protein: CASSRGTSGTNEQFF. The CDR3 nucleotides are TGTGCCAGCTCACGTGGAACTAGCGGTACTAATGAGCAGTTCTTC.